The subject of this entry is one T cell receptor (beta chain). These data are taken from a study of blood T cell repertoires in COVID-19. As for the study in general: Researchers got acute and convalescent COVID-19 samples from the United States, Italy and Spain. Nucleic acid was either cDNA or gDNA, and it came from T cells, B-cell-depleted T cells, or PBMCs.

Study processing details: Nucleated cell number was recorded as an estimate derived from reference gene primer amplification. The data were produced by immunoSEQ multiplex PCR, yet TCRdb's version contains in-frame clones alone and is incomplete. For V, J and clone size, that table is used; D and trimming come from the DNA. The table has tens of thousands of clones, roughly 89% seen once. The germline V gene encodes CDR1 DFQATT and CDR2 SNEGSKA (reference sequence). V was clipped by 3 bases and J by 4 bases, with 15 bases between them. The CDR3 totals 14 residues. The receptor was isolated from an elderly man with acute or convalescent COVID-19. Sample: peripheral blood. The genes are TRBV20-1 and TRBJ1-2; D is possibly TRBD1 (6 bases). CDR3 nucleotides: TGCAGTGCTAGTCCCTCCGCAGGGGCCTATGGCTACACCTTC. This gives the protein CSASPSAGAYGYTF.